The clone carrying this T cell receptor beta chain was seen a handful of times. Antigen unknown. These data belong to a study of T cells in Graves' hyperthyroidism and ophthalmopathy. Study-wide points: Progression to ophthalmopathy was predicted a median of roughly seven months early. Peripheral blood also featured most of the thyroid clonotypes expanded above 0.001.

Amplification yielded TCR beta CDR3 regions, with RNA transcripts as the source. The TCR CDR3 first-round RT-PCR relied on the HTBI primer set. TCRdb used MiXCR to reprocess the multiplex PCR reads, holding one entry per CDR3 protein. The sample comprises 500,000 to 600,000 distinct CDR3 sequences, about 20% of which are singletons, and 47% rests with the top ten. Lactation, pregnancy, other autoimmune disease or uncontrolled infection excluded patients. Deletions cut 6 bases from V and 7 bases from J, with 18 bases between. From germline, CDR1 is SGHTA and CDR2 FQGNSA. The CDR3 has 14 residues. This chain links TRBV7-2 with TRBJ1-2; weak D call: TRBD1 (5 bases). Material: blood. The source is a middle-aged man with Graves' ophthalmopathy. The CDR3 protein is CASSPDWGFGGYTF. The CDR3 DNA reads TGTGCCAGCAGTCCGGACTGGGGCTTTGGTGGCTACACCTTC.